A selection of T cell receptor beta chains follows, all from one sample in a study of T-cell memory formation after mild COVID-19. TCRdb processed the 5' RACE reads anew with MiXCR; each CDR3 protein has one entry. The sample shows over 500,000 distinct CDR3 sequences, 17% of them seen only once. The specimen was PBMCs or a T cell subset sorted from them (not recorded which). The receptors shown here come from an adult woman who had mild COVID-19 (a few samples of this study predate the infection). Cell type and time point are not known. The CDR3 runs from the conserved cysteine through the conserved F or W. The D gene is left open where the match is weak. Only some rows state a clone size, as once, few, many or a class for expanded clones.

D	V	J	size	CDR3	DNA
TRBD2	TRBV7-3	TRBJ2-1	.	CASSLQTLAGGPNEQFF	TGTGCCAGCAGCTTACAGACTCTAGCGGGGGGCCCCAATGAGCAGTTCTTC
.	TRBV15	TRBJ2-3	.	CATSESLTRALTDTQYF	TGTGCCACCTCCGAATCCCTGACTCGCGCCTTAACAGATACGCAGTATTTT
.	TRBV4-3	TRBJ2-2	few	CASSQDWANTGELFF	TGCGCCAGCAGCCAAGATTGGGCGAACACCGGGGAGCTGTTTTTT
TRBD2	TRBV6-2/TRBV6-3	TRBJ2-2	.	CASSRVRLAGGTNTGELFF	TGTGCCAGCAGTCGGGTGAGACTAGCGGGGGGCACGAACACCGGGGAGCTGTTTTTT
TRBD2	TRBV29-1	TRBJ2-7	few	CSALSGDSYEQYF	TGCAGCGCCTTAAGCGGGGACTCCTACGAGCAGTACTTC
.	TRBV5-1	TRBJ1-1	.	CASSPGQQNTEAFF	TGCGCCAGCAGCCCGGGACAACAGAACACTGAAGCTTTCTTT
TRBD1	TRBV3-1	TRBJ2-7	.	CASSPGQTTSEQYF	TGTGCCAGCAGCCCGGGACAGACTACGTCCGAGCAGTACTTC
TRBD1	TRBV10-3	TRBJ1-5	few	CAISGTGNDQPQHF	TGTGCCATCAGTGGGACAGGGAATGATCAGCCCCAGCATTTT
TRBD2	TRBV18	TRBJ2-1	.	CASSTRLAGTGNEQFF	TGTGCCAGCTCAACGCGACTAGCGGGGACTGGGAATGAGCAGTTCTTC
.	TRBV20-1	TRBJ1-2	.	CSAVEREGGYTF	TGCAGTGCCGTAGAACGGGAGGGTGGCTACACCTTC
.	TRBV5-1	TRBJ1-1	few	CASSHVKNTEAFF	TGCGCCAGCAGCCACGTCAAAAACACTGAAGCTTTCTTT
TRBD1	TRBV6-6	TRBJ2-5	few	CASRSRDRDRGPFGETQYF	TGTGCCAGCAGAAGCCGCGACCGGGACAGGGGGCCTTTCGGAGAGACCCAGTACTTC
TRBD1	TRBV13	TRBJ1-3	.	CASSPETGSGNTIYF	TGTGCCAGCAGCCCAGAGACAGGGTCCGGAAACACCATATATTTT
TRBD2	TRBV20-1	TRBJ2-2	few	CSATLAGLTGELFF	TGCAGTGCGACTCTAGCGGGGCTAACCGGGGAGCTGTTTTTT
TRBD1	TRBV27	TRBJ2-7	few	CASSLSPLGQAYEQYF	TGTGCCAGCAGTTTATCGCCCCTGGGACAGGCCTACGAGCAGTACTTC
TRBD1	TRBV29-1	TRBJ2-2	.	CSVAGTANTGELFF	TGCAGCGTTGCCGGGACAGCGAACACCGGGGAGCTGTTTTTT
TRBD2	TRBV5-1	TRBJ2-3	many	CASSLGSSGNTDTQYF	TGCGCCAGCAGCTTGGGTTCTAGCGGGAACACAGATACGCAGTATTTT
.	TRBV6-6	TRBJ2-2	few	CASNDRDPRAGELFF	TGTGCCAGCAACGACCGGGACCCGAGGGCCGGGGAGCTGTTTTTT
TRBD2	TRBV5-6	TRBJ2-7	.	CASSDTSGSSDEQYF	TGTGCCAGCAGCGACACCAGCGGGAGCTCCGACGAGCAGTACTTC
TRBD1	TRBV12-5	TRBJ1-1	.	CASGLRTGWFGTEAFF	TGTGCTAGTGGTTTGCGGACAGGGTGGTTCGGCACTGAAGCTTTCTTT
TRBD1	TRBV20-1	TRBJ1-2	.	CSARVTGVGYGYTF	TGCAGTGCTAGAGTGACAGGGGTGGGCTATGGCTACACCTTC
.	TRBV5-1	TRBJ1-1	.	CASSLDPGRGTEAFF	TGCGCCAGCAGCTTGGATCCAGGGCGAGGCACTGAAGCTTTCTTT
.	TRBV9	TRBJ2-5	few	CASSTGGDQETQYF	TGTGCCAGCAGCACAGGGGGGGACCAAGAGACCCAGTACTTC
TRBD1	TRBV4-3	TRBJ2-7	.	CASARRGGNEQYF	TGCGCCAGCGCCCGTAGAGGGGGCAACGAGCAGTACTTC
TRBD1	TRBV12-3/TRBV12-4	TRBJ1-2	few	CASSNHGTGRNYGYTF	TGTGCCAGCAGTAACCACGGGACAGGGAGAAACTATGGCTACACCTTC
.	TRBV20-1	TRBJ2-3	few	CSARRPGLTLTDTQYF	TGCAGTGCTAGACGTCCGGGACTCACGCTCACAGATACGCAGTATTTT
TRBD1	TRBV4-1	TRBJ2-2	many	CASSPDRATGELFF	TGCGCCAGCAGCCCGGACAGGGCAACCGGGGAGCTGTTTTTT
.	TRBV30	TRBJ2-6	few	CAWSASGANVLTF	TGTGCCTGGAGCGCATCTGGGGCCAACGTCCTGACTTTC
.	TRBV29-1	TRBJ2-2	few	CSVEFPDGRTGELFF	TGCAGCGTTGAATTCCCCGACGGTAGGACCGGGGAGCTGTTTTTT
.	TRBV5-1	TRBJ1-1	few	CASSFIGDTEAFF	TGCGCCAGCAGCTTTATAGGGGACACTGAAGCTTTCTTT
.	TRBV7-9	TRBJ1-2	many	CASSLGGNGYTF	TGTGCCAGCAGTCTTGGAGGTAATGGCTACACCTTC
TRBD2	TRBV3-1	TRBJ2-7	.	CASSQVGLLYEQYF	TGTGCCAGCAGCCAAGTGGGACTACTCTACGAGCAGTACTTC
.	TRBV5-1	TRBJ2-5	.	CASSRSQGAQETQYF	TGCGCCAGCAGCCGTTCTCAGGGTGCTCAAGAGACCCAGTACTTC
.	TRBV10-3	TRBJ2-2	.	CAISGGNTGELFF	TGTGCCATCAGCGGAGGGAACACCGGGGAGCTGTTTTTT
.	TRBV11-2	TRBJ2-7	few	CASIEGGEQYF	TGTGCCAGCATCGAGGGGGGCGAGCAGTACTTC
TRBD2	TRBV2	TRBJ2-1	few	CASSGLLAGDEQFF	TGTGCCAGCAGTGGACTGTTAGCGGGAGATGAGCAGTTCTTC
.	TRBV20-1	TRBJ1-1	once	CSARGFAEAFF	TGCAGTGCTAGGGGGTTTGCTGAAGCTTTCTTT
.	TRBV21-1	TRBJ2-5	.	CASSKNGFKTQYF	TGTGCCAGCAGCAAAAACGGGTTTAAGACCCAGTACTTC
TRBD1	TRBV7-9	TRBJ2-5	few	CASSLVGTGQETQYF	TGTGCCAGCAGCTTAGTTGGGACAGGCCAAGAGACCCAGTACTTC
.	TRBV5-1	TRBJ2-2	.	CASSLVSRGPGPGELFF	TGCGCCAGCAGCTTGGTTTCCCGAGGACCCGGCCCCGGGGAGCTGTTTTTT
.	TRBV7-9	TRBJ1-1	once	CASNTGHTEAFF	TGTGCCAGCAACACAGGGCACACTGAAGCTTTCTTT
.	TRBV6-1	TRBJ2-6	few	CASVPRGAGANVLTF	TGTGCCAGCGTACCCAGGGGTGCCGGGGCCAACGTCCTGACTTTC
.	TRBV5-5	TRBJ1-2	few	CASSLDKGHYGYTF	TGTGCCAGCAGCTTGGATAAGGGGCACTATGGCTACACCTTC
TRBD1	TRBV7-9	TRBJ2-1	few	CASSVPGQLYNEQFF	TGTGCCAGCAGCGTACCGGGACAGCTCTACAATGAGCAGTTCTTC
.	TRBV3-1	TRBJ2-7	few	CASSSQFYEQYF	TGTGCCAGCAGTAGTCAGTTCTACGAGCAGTACTTC
TRBD1	TRBV5-6	TRBJ1-4	.	CASSLGDRGHQKLFF	TGTGCCAGCAGCTTGGGGGACAGGGGGCATCAAAAACTGTTTTTT
.	TRBV20-1	TRBJ2-7	many	CSSSRQANQGDYEQYF	TGCAGTTCATCCCGACAGGCCAACCAAGGTGACTACGAGCAGTACTTC
.	TRBV11-2	TRBJ1-2	few	CASSLSPGNLNYGYTF	TGTGCCAGCAGCTTAAGTCCCGGGAACCTTAACTATGGCTACACCTTC
.	TRBV27	TRBJ2-1	few	CASSLRIYNEQFF	TGTGCCAGCAGTTTAAGGATCTACAATGAGCAGTTCTTC
.	TRBV10-3	TRBJ1-1	few	CAISEARGMNTEAFF	TGTGCCATCAGTGAGGCTAGGGGCATGAACACTGAAGCTTTCTTT
TRBD1	TRBV18	TRBJ2-5	few	CASSTPGTEETQYF	TGTGCCAGCTCAACCCCCGGGACAGAAGAGACCCAGTACTTC
.	TRBV10-3	TRBJ2-7	.	CAISENRNSYEQYF	TGTGCCATCAGTGAGAACAGAAACTCCTACGAGCAGTACTTC